This TCR beta chain was documented in a study of T cell responses to AZD1222 COVID-19 vaccine. Clones were read by immunoSEQ multiplex PCR, and TCRdb kept only the in-frame ones, dropping some. The table records fewer than 200,000 clones, about nine tenths of them present only once. Doses given second, at about 4 or about 12 weeks, were pooled. V was trimmed by 10 bases and J by 3 bases, leaving 12 bases between them. CDR3 size: 13 residues. Germline CDR1 is LNHDA and CDR2 is SQIVND (reference sequence). This clone appeared a single time. The antigen is undetermined. Whole-study findings and limits: White British people made up most donors, females outnumbered males, and clonal diversity was possibly underestimated. An increase in Spike-specific TCR breadth and depth was observed after two AZD1222 doses.

Sequenced here: peripheral blood, sampled 28 days after the second AZD1222 dose. The clonotype was recovered from an adult who received the AZD1222 COVID-19 vaccine. This chain connects TRBV19 to TRBJ2-2, with a tentative D call TRBD1 (5 bases). CDR3 DNA sequence: TGTGCCACCTCAAGGGGTTACACCGGGGAGCTGTTTTTT. This codes for CATSRGYTGELFF.